The 10 T cell receptor beta chains listed next were all sequenced from one sample in a study of blood T cell repertoires in COVID-19. The table came from immunoSEQ multiplex PCR; TCRdb's copy has only in-frame clones and leaves some out. The data hold 150,000 to 200,000 clones, with about 90% observed a single time. Sequencing was done on a sample of peripheral blood. These receptors all come from a man younger than 45 with COVID-19, enrolled during active disease.

This sequence joins TRBV28 and TRBJ1-6; perhaps TRBD1 as D (5 bases). Germline CDR1 and CDR2: MDHEN and SYDVKM. Trimming took off 8 bases at V and 4 bases at J, with 9 bases between the two ends. The CDR3 is 13 residues long. CDR3 residues: CASYTGYNSPLHF. Written as DNA, the CDR3 is TGTGCCAGCTACACAGGATATAATTCACCCCTCCACTTT.

This clone was observed a handful of times. This sequence joins TRBV27 and TRBJ1-2; tentatively, D is TRBD1 (6 bases). Trimming left V 7 bases short and J 7 bases short, with 22 bases between. Germline-derived CDR1 and CDR2 are MNHEY and SMNVEV (reference sequence). The CDR3 totals 15 residues. CDR3 residues: CASTLYPRQVGGYTF. DNA for the CDR3: TGTGCCAGCACCCTTTATCCCCGACAGGTCGGTGGCTACACCTTC.

J is TRBJ2-4 and V is TRBV24-1, with 7 positions matching TRBD2. The J segment lost 9 bases and the V segment lost 4 bases, leaving 5 bases of the junction unmatched. The CDR3 covers 13 residues. Germline CDR1 reads KGHDR; CDR2 reads SFDVKD. CDR3: CATSERLAGIQYF. The CDR3 bases are TGTGCCACCAGTGAGAGACTAGCAGGCATTCAGTACTTC.

The rearrangement uses TRBV11-2 and TRBJ2-1; tentatively, D is TRBD2 (6 bases). Deletions cut 0 bases from V and 7 bases from J, with 13 bases between. Germline CDR1 is SGHAT and CDR2 is FQNNGV. There are 15 residues in the CDR3. The CDR3, as DNA: TGTGCCAGCAGCTTAGATTGGAGGGAAAGGAATGAGCAGTTCTTC. Its protein is CASSLDWRERNEQFF.

The chain uses TRBV5-1 and TRBJ1-4; possibly TRBD1 for D (5 bases). Deletions cut 7 bases from V and 1 base from J, with 14 bases between. Per germline, CDR1 SGHRS and CDR2 YFSETQ. The CDR3 totals 15 residues. CDR3: CASVWGDRTNEKLFF. DNA of the CDR3: TGCGCCAGCGTTTGGGGGGACCGAACTAATGAAAAACTGTTTTTT.

V usage is TRBV2 and J usage is TRBJ2-1; TRBD1 agrees at 8 bases. V shed 5 bases and J 0 bases; nucleotides not matched to a gene: 3. The V gene's germline CDR1 is SNHLY and CDR2 FYNNEI. This CDR3 is built from 15 residues. In nucleotides, the CDR3 is TGTGCCAGCAGTTCCGGACAGGGCTCCTACAATGAGCAGTTCTTC. Protein product: CASSSGQGSYNEQFF.

The chain links TRBV18 to TRBJ2-7, with 10 bases matching TRBD1. There are 15 residues in the CDR3. J lost 5 bases, V lost 3 bases, and 7 bases had no gene match. Germline values: CDR1 KGHSH, CDR2 LQKENI. The CDR3 DNA reads TGTGCCAGCTCACCTCTCCGGACAGGGGGTGACGAGCAGTACTTC. Protein sequence: CASSPLRTGGDEQYF.

The CDR3 is CASSRTGGGVNTEAFF. In nucleotides, the CDR3 is TGTGCCAGCAGTCGGACAGGGGGAGGAGTGAACACTGAAGCTTTCTTT. V is TRBV2 and J is TRBJ1-1; 10 nucleotides line up with TRBD1. V shed 5 bases and J 0 bases; nucleotides not matched to a gene: 6. The germline V gene encodes CDR1 SNHLY and CDR2 FYNNEI. This CDR3 is 16 amino acids long.

In its sample, this clone was seen once. J is TRBJ2-2 and V is TRBV9; 9 bases agree with TRBD2. The CDR3 is made up of 19 amino acids. J gave up 0 bases and V 0 bases, and 9 bases lay outside the gene matches. From germline, CDR1 is SGDLS and CDR2 YYNGEE. The CDR3 DNA sequence: TGTGCCAGCAGCGTAGAGGCTAGCGGGATCCCCACGAACACCGGGGAGCTGTTTTTT. Translated: CASSVEASGIPTNTGELFF. Full variable domain (rest looked up from reference TRBV9 and TRBJ2-2): DSGVTQTPKHLITATGQRVTLRCSPRSGDLSVYWYQQSLDQGLQFLIQYYNGEERAKGNILERFSAQQFPDLHSELNLSSLELGDSALYFCASSVEASGIPTNTGELFFGEGSRLTVL.

The chain joins TRBV15 to TRBJ2-1; 8 nucleotides align to TRBD2. The ends lost 2 bases at V and 5 bases at J; junction bases unmatched: 8. The CDR3 consists of 16 residues. Germline V CDR1 and CDR2: LNHNV, YYDKDF (reference sequence). CDR3 residues: CATSRTPGLGDNEQFF. In DNA, the CDR3 is TGTGCCACCAGCAGAACCCCGGGACTAGGTGACAATGAGCAGTTCTTC. The full variable domain, rest sourced from reference TRBV15 and TRBJ2-1, is DAMVIQNPRYQVTQFGKPVTLSCSQTLNHNVMYWYQQKSSQAPKLLFHYYDKDFNNEADTPDNFQSRRPNTSFCFLDIRSPGLGDTAMYLCATSRTPGLGDNEQFFGPGTRLTVL.